The 17 T cell receptor beta chains below come from one sample, sequenced in a study of monozygotic twins with inflammatory bowel disease. TCRdb reprocessed the 5' RACE reads; each CDR3 protein has one entry and no DNA is given. This table lists about 380,000 distinct CDR3 sequences. Sequencing was carried out using blood. The receptors originated from a human donor with ulcerative colitis or Crohn's disease, or a healthy co-twin of an affected twin (not recorded which).

V usage is TRBV5-5 and J usage is TRBJ2-3; TCRdb's assignment of TRBD1 cannot be checked, as there is no DNA. This CDR3 region has 14 residues. Germline V lookup: CDR1 SGHKS, CDR2 YYEKEE (reference sequence). The CDR3 loop reads CASSLTGGPDTQYF.

The V gene is TRBV12-3 or TRBV12-4, the J gene TRBJ2-7; TCRdb designates TRBD1, a call that cannot be tested without DNA. There are 19 residues in the CDR3. The CDR3 here is CASSFGGRTGWPLDYEQYF.

The V gene is TRBV12-3 or TRBV12-4, the J gene TRBJ2-7; the TCRdb call, TRBD1, lacks DNA for checking. The CDR3 runs 13 residues. CDR3 residues: CASSRDRVIEQYF.

The CDR3 is CASSLSTLAGVQETQYF. This chain links TRBV27 with TRBJ2-5; the D gene TCRdb calls, TRBD2, cannot be checked with no DNA. CDR3 length: 17 residues. Germline V lookup: CDR1 MNHEY, CDR2 SMNVEV (reference sequence).

The V gene is TRBV19, the J gene TRBJ2-1; the TCRdb call, TRBD1, lacks DNA for checking. CDR3 length: 14 residues. The germline V gene encodes CDR1 LNHDA and CDR2 SQIVND (reference sequence). The CDR3: CASSMRDSEDEQFF.

The rearrangement joins TRBV14 to TRBJ1-1. The CDR3 is made up of 13 amino acids. Germline assignment: CDR1 SGHDN and CDR2 FVKESK. The CDR3 sequence: CASRRDGNTEAFF.

CDR3 region: CASSYSKPLERGPQETQYF. The V gene is TRBV6-5, the J gene TRBJ2-5; the TCRdb D gene call, TRBD2, has no DNA to confirm it. The CDR3 totals 19 residues. Germline assignment: CDR1 MNHEY and CDR2 SVGAGI.

This chain links TRBV19 with TRBJ1-6; TCRdb names TRBD1, which stays unverified in the absence of DNA. CDR1 and CDR2 (germline): LNHDA, SQIVND (reference sequence). This CDR3 comprises 14 residues. The CDR3 spells CASWDRVGSSPLHF.

The chain links TRBV20-1 to TRBJ2-5; TCRdb lists TRBD2, though no DNA is available to test this call. Germline loops: CDR1 DFQATT, CDR2 SNEGSKA (reference sequence). The CDR3 totals 14 residues. CDR3 in amino acids: CSASTAAPQETQYF.

J is TRBJ2-1 and V is TRBV29-1; the D gene TCRdb calls, TRBD1, cannot be checked with no DNA. Germline V lookup: CDR1 SQVTM, CDR2 ANQGSEA. There are 11 residues in the CDR3. The CDR3 sequence is CSVHRGNEQFF.

The gene calls are TRBV20-1 and TRBJ2-1; TCRdb selects TRBD2, and the lack of DNA leaves this call unchecked. Germline values: CDR1 DFQATT, CDR2 SNEGSKA (reference sequence). This CDR3 spans 20 amino acids. CDR3 loop: CSARDWSLAGRSSSYNEQFF.

The chain employs TRBV5-1 and TRBJ1-5; the TCRdb D gene call, TRBD1, has no DNA to confirm it. CDR1 and CDR2 from the germline V gene are SGHRS and YFSETQ. This CDR3 is built from 14 residues. Here the CDR3 reads CASSSGVPNQPQHF.

The chain joins TRBV12-3 or TRBV12-4 to TRBJ2-2; TCRdb calls TRBD1, which cannot be checked without DNA. The CDR3 loop spans 15 amino acids. CDR3 loop: CASSLDRGSTGELFF.

This chain links TRBV6-1 with TRBJ2-7; TCRdb lists TRBD1, though no DNA is available to test this call. The germline CDR1 and CDR2 sequences are MNHNS and SASEGT. The CDR3 is 14 amino acids. The CDR3 here is CASRLDSWGTEQYF.

V and J are TRBV27 and TRBJ2-3; the D call of TRBD2 rests on TCRdb alone, since no DNA is present to check it. The CDR3 consists of 18 residues. The germline gives CDR1 MNHEY, CDR2 SMNVEV (reference sequence). CDR3 sequence reads: CASSLLRLWTSGNHTQYF.

V gene TRBV5-5 combines with J gene TRBJ2-2; the TRBD1 assignment by TCRdb is unverifiable without DNA. CDR3 size: 15 residues. Germline V gene sequence: CDR1 SGHKS, CDR2 YYEKEE (reference sequence). CDR3 region: CASSPWGGASGELFF.

The V gene is TRBV9, the J gene TRBJ1-5; without DNA, the TCRdb call of TRBD1 cannot be checked. Per germline, CDR1 SGDLS and CDR2 YYNGEE. The CDR3 is 14 amino acids. The CDR3 spells CASSKQGAGQPQHF.